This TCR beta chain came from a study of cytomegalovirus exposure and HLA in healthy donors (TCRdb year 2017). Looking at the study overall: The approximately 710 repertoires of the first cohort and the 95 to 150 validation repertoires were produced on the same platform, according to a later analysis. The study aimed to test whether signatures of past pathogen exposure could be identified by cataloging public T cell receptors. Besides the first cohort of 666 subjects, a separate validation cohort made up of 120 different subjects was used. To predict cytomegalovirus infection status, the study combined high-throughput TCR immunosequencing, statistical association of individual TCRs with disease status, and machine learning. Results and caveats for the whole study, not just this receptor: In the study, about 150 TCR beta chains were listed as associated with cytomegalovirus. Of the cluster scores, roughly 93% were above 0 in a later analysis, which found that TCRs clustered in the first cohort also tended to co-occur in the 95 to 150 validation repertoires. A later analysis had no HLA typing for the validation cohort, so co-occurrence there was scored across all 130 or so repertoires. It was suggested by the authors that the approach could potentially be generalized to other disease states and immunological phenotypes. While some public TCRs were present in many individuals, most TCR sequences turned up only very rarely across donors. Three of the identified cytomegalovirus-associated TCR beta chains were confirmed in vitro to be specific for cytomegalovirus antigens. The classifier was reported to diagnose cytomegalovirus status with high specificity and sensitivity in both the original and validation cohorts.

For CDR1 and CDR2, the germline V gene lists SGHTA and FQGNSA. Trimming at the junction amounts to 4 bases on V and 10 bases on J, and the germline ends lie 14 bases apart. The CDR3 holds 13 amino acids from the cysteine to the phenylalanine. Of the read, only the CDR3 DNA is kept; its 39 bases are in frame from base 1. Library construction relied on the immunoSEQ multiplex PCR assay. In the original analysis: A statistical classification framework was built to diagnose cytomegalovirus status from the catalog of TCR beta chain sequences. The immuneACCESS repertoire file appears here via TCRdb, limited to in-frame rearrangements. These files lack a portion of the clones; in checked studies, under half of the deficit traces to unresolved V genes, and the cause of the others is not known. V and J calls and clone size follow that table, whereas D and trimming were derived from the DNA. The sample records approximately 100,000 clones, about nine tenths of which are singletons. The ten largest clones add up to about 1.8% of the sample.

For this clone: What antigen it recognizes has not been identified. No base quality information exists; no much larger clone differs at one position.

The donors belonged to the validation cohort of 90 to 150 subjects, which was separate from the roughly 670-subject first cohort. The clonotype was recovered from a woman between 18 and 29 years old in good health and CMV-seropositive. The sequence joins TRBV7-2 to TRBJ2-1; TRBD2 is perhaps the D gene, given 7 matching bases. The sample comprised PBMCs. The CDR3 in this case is CASSWYTGGEQFF. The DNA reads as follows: TGTGCCAGCAGCTGGTATACGGGGGGCGAGCAGTTCTTC.